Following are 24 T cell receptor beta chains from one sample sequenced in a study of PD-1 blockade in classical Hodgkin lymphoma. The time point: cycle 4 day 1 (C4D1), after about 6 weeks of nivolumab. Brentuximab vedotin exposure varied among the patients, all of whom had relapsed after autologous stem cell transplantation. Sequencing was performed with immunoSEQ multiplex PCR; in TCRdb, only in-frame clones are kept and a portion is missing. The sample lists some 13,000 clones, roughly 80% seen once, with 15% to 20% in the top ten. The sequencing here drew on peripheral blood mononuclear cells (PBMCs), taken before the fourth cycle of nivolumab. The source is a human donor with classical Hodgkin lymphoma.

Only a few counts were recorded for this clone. CDR3 amino acids: CASSGNTGGGRPGGNTIYF. The DNA of the CDR3 is TGTGCCAGCAGTGGCAATACAGGGGGGGGGCGTCCGGGAGGAAACACCATATATTTT. This chain joins TRBV28 and TRBJ1-3; 8 nucleotides match TRBD1. Unmatched junction bases numbered 19, after V lost 5 bases and J lost 4 bases. CDR3 length equals 19 residues. The V gene's germline CDR1 is MDHEN and CDR2 SYDVKM.

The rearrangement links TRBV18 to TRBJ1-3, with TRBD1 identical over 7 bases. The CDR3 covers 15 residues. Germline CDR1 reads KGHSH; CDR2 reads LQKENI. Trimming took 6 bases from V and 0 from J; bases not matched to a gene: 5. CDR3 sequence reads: CASSPGGTSGNTIYF. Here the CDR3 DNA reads TGTGCCAGCTCCCCAGGGGGGACCTCTGGAAACACCATATATTTT.

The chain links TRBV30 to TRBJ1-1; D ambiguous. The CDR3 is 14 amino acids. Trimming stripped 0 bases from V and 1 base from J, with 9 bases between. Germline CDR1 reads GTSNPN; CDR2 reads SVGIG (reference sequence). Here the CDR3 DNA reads TGTGCCTGGAGTGTAACCCTACAGAACACTGAAGCTTTCTTT. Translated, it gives CAWSVTLQNTEAFF.

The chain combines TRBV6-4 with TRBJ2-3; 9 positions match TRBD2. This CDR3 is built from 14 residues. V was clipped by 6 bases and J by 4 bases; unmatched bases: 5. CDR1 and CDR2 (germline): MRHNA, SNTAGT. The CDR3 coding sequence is TGTGCCAGCAGGGCGGGGGGGCCCTCAGATACGCAGTATTTT. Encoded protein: CASRAGGPSDTQYF.

CDR3: CASSQGTGVYEQYF. CDR3 sequence (DNA): TGCGCCAGCAGCCAAGGGACAGGAGTCTACGAGCAGTACTTC. V usage is TRBV4-3 and J usage is TRBJ2-5, with 7 nucleotides matching TRBD1. TRBJ2-7 explains the end of the DNA better; the J call may be wrong. Germline CDR1 reads LGHNA; CDR2 reads YSLEER. The CDR3 runs to 14 residues.

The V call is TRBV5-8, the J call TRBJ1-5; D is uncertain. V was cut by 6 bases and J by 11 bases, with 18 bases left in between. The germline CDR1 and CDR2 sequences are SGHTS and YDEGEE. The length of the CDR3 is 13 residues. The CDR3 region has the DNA TGTGCCAGCAACAAGGGTATAGGGTGGGCCCAGCATTTT. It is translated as CASNKGIGWAQHF.

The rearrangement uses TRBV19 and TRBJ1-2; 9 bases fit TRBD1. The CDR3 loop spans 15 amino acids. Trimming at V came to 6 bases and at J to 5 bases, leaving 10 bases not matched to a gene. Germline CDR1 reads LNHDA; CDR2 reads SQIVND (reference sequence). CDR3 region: CASSHTTGGAYGYTF. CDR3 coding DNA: TGTGCCAGTAGCCACACTACAGGGGGCGCATATGGCTACACCTTC.

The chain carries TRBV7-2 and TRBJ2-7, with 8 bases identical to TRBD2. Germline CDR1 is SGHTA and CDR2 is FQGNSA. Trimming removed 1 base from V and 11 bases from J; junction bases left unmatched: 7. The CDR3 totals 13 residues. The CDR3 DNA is TGTGCCAGCAGCTTAGAGCGCGGGGGGAGTAAGTACTTC. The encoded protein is CASSLERGGSKYF.

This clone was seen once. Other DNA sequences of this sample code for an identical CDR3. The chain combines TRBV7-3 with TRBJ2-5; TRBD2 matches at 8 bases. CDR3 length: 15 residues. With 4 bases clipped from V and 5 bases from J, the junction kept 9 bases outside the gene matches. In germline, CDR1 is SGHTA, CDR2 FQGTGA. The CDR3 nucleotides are TGTGCCAGCAGCTCAACCGGGACTAGAGGCGAGACCCAGTACTTC. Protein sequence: CASSSTGTRGETQYF.

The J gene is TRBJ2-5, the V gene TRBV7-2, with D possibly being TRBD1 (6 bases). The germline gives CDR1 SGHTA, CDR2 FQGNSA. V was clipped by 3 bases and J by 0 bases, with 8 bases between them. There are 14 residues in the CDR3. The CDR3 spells CASSFQGYQETQYF. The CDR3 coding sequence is TGTGCCAGCAGCTTTCAGGGGTACCAAGAGACCCAGTACTTC.

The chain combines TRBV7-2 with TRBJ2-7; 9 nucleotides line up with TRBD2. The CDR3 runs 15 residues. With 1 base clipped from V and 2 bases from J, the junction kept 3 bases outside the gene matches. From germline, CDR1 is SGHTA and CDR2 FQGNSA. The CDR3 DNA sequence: TGTGCCAGCAGCTTAGGACTAGCGGAAACCTACGAGCAGTACTTC. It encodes CASSLGLAETYEQYF.

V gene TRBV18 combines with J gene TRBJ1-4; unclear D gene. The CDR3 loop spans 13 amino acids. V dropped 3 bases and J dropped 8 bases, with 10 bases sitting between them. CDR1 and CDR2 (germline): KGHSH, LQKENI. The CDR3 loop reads CASSPLDGEKLFF. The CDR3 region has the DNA TGTGCCAGCTCACCCCTGGACGGGGAAAAACTGTTTTTT.

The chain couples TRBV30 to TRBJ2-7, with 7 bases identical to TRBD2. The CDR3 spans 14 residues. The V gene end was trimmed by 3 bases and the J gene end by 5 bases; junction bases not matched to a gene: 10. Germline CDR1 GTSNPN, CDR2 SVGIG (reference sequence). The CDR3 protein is CAWSGGLFLHEQYF. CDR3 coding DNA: TGTGCCTGGAGCGGGGGACTATTTCTCCACGAGCAGTACTTC. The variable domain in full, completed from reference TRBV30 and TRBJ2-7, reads SQTIHQWPATLVQPVGSPLSLECTVEGTSNPNLYWYRQAAGRGLQLLFYSVGIGQISSEVPQNLSASRPQDRQFILSSKKLLLSDSGFYLCAWSGGLFLHEQYFGPGTRLTVT.

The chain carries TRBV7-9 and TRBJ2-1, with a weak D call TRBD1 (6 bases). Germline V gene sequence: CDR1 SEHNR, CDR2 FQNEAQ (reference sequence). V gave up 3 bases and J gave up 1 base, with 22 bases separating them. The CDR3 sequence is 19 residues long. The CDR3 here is CASSLEGAFGGRSYNEQFF. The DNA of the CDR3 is TGTGCCAGCAGCTTGGAAGGGGCCTTTGGGGGCAGGTCCTACAATGAGCAGTTCTTC. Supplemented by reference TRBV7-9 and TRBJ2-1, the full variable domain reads DTGVSQNPRHKITKRGQNVTFRCDPISEHNRLYWYRQTLGQGPEFLTYFQNEAQLEKSRLLSDRFSAERPKGSFSTLEIQRTEQGDSAMYLCASSLEGAFGGRSYNEQFFGPGTRLTVL.

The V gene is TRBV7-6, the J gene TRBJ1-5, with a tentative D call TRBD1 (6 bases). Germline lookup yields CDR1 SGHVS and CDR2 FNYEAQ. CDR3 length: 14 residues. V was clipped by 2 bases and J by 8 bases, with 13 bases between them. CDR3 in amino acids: CASSLRQAGKPQHF. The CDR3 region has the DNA TGTGCCAGCAGCTTAAGACAGGCGGGCAAGCCCCAGCATTTT.

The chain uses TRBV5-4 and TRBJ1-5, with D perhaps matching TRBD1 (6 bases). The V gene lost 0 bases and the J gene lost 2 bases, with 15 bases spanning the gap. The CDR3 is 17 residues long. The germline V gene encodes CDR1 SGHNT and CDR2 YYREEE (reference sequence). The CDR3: CASSLAGGLTGNQPQHF. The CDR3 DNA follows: TGTGCCAGCAGCTTGGCGGGGGGCCTTACGGGCAATCAGCCCCAGCATTTT.

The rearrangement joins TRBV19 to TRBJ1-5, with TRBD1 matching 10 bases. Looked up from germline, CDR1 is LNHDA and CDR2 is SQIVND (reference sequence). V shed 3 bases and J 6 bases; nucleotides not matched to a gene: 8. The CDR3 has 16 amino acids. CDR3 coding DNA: TGTGCCAGTAGTATCTCCGGGGACAGGGGAGGTCAGCCCCAGCATTTT. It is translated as CASSISGDRGGQPQHF.

CDR3 DNA: TGTGCCAGCAGCCCAAGTGTCTCCACTAGCACAGATACGCAGTATTTT. This sequence encodes CASSPSVSTSTDTQYF. The chain recombines TRBV9 with TRBJ2-3; D gene ambiguous. This CDR3 has 16 residues. The V gene's germline CDR1 is SGDLS and CDR2 YYNGEE. Trimming shortened V by 4 bases and J by 0 bases, and 15 bases separated the two germline ends.

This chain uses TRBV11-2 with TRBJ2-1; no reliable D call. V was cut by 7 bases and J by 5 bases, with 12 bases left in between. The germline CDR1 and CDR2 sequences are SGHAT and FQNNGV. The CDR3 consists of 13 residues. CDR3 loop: CASTQTSNNEQFF. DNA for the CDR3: TGTGCCAGCACTCAGACGTCCAACAATGAGCAGTTCTTC. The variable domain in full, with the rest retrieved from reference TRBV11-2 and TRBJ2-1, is EAGVAQSPRYKIIEKRQSVAFWCNPISGHATLYWYQQILGQGPKLLIQFQNNGVVDDSQLPKDRFSAERLKGVDSTLKIQPAKLEDSAVYLCASTQTSNNEQFFGPGTRLTVL.

This chain's CDR3 is CASSLREDSVSYEQYF. CDR3 bases: TGTGCCAGCAGCTTAAGGGAGGATAGCGTCTCCTACGAGCAGTACTTC. The rearrangement uses TRBV7-6 and TRBJ2-7; a weak D match, TRBD2 (6 bases). CDR3 length equals 16 residues. Germline V lookup: CDR1 SGHVS, CDR2 FNYEAQ. V gave up 2 bases and J gave up 0 bases, with 14 bases separating them.

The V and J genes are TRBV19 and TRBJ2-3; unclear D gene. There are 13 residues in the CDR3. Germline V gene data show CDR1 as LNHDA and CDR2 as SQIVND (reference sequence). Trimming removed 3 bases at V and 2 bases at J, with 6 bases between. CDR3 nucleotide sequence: TGTGCCAGTAGTATGGCTGCCACAGATACGCAGTATTTT. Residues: CASSMAATDTQYF.

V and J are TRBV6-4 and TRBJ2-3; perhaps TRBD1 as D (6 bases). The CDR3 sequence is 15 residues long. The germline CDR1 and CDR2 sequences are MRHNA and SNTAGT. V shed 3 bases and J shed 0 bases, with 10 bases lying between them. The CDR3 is CASSEGRGSTDTQYF. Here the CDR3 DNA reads TGTGCCAGCAGTGAAGGCAGGGGAAGCACAGATACGCAGTATTTT.

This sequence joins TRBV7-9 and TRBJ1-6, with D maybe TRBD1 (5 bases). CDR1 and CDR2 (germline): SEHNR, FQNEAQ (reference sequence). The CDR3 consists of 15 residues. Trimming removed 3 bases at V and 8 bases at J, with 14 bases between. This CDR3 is CASSFTGVGDSPLHF. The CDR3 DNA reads TGTGCCAGCAGCTTCACGGGGGTTGGGGATTCACCCCTCCACTTT.

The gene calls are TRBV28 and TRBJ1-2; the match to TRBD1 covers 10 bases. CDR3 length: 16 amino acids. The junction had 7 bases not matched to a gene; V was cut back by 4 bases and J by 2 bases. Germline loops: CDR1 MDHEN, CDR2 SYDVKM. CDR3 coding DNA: TGTGCCAGCAGTTCCTCGGGACAGGGGATCAACTATGGCTACACCTTC. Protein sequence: CASSSSGQGINYGYTF.